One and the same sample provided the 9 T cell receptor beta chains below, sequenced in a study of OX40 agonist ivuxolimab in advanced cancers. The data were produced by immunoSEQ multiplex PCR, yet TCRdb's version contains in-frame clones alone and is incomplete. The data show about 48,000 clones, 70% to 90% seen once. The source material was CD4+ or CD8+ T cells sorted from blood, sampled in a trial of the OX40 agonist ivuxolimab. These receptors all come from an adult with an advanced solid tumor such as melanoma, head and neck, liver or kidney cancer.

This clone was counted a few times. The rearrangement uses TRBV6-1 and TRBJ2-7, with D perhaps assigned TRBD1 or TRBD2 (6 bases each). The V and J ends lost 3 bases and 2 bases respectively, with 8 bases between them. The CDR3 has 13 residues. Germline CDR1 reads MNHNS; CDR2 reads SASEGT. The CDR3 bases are TGTGCCAGCAGTGATGGGGGGCCCTACGAGCAGTACTTC. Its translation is CASSDGGPYEQYF.

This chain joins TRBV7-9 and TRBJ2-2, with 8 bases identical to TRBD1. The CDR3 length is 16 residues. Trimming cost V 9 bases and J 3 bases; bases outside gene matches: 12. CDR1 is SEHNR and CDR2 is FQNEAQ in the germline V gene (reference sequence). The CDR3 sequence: CASTDTGTGHTGELFF. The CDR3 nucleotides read TGTGCCAGTACGGATACCGGGACAGGACACACCGGGGAGCTGTTTTTT.

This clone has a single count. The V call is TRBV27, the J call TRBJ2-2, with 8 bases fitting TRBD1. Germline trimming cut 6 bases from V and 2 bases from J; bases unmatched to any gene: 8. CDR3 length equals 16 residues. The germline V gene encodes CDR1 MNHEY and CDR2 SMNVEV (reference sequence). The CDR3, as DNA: TGTGCCAGCAGCCATACAGGGGGAACAAACACCGGGGAGCTGTTTTTT. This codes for CASSHTGGTNTGELFF.

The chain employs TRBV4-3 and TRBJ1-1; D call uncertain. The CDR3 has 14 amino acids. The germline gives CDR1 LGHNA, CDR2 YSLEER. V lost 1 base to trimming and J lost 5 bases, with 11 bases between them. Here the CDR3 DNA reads TGCGCCAGCAGCCAAGGGGTCCCCCAAACTGAAGCTTTCTTT. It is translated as CASSQGVPQTEAFF.

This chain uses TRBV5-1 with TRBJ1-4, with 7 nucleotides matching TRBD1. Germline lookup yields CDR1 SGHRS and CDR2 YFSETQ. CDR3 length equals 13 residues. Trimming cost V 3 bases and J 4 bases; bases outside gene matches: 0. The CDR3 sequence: CASSWDSNEKLFF. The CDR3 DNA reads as TGCGCCAGCAGCTGGGACAGTAATGAAAAACTGTTTTTT.

The CDR3 spells CASSFVGSYEQYF. DNA of the CDR3: TGTGCCAGCAGCTTTGTGGGCTCCTACGAGCAGTACTTC. J is TRBJ2-7 and V is TRBV5-8; D not resolved. Per germline, CDR1 SGHTS and CDR2 YDEGEE. The CDR3 runs to 13 residues. Trimming took 2 bases from V and 0 from J, leaving 6 bases between them.

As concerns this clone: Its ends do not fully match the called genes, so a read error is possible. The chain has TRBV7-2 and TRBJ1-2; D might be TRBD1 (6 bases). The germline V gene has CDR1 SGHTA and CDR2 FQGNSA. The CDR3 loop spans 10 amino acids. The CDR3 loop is CASSSSGDRF. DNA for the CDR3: TGTGCCAGCAGCTCATCCGGCGACAGGTTC.

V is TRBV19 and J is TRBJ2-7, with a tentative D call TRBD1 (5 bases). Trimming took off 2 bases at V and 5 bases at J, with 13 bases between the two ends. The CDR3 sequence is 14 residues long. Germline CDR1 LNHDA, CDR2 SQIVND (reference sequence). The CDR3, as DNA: TGTGCCAGTAGTATAACCTGGGGCGTGGACGAGCAGTACTTC. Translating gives CASSITWGVDEQYF.

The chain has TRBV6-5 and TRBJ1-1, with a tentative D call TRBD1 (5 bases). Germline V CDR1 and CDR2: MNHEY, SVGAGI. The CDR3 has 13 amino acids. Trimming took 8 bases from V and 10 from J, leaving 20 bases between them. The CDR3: CASSPGGQGIAFF. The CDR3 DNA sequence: TGTGCCAGCTCCCCGGGGGGTCAGGGCATAGCTTTCTTT.